The 2 T cell receptor beta chains below were found in one sample sequenced in a study of naive and memory T cell subsets. An equimolar mix of two oligonucleotides served as the beta constant-region primer for TRBC1 and TRBC2. A single record per CDR3 protein comes from TCRdb applying MiXCR to the UMI-ligation and nested PCR reads. This repertoire shows roughly 140,000 distinct CDR3 sequences, 17% found once; its top ten account for 0.14%. The specimen sequenced was naive CD4+ T cells from blood. Every receptor here comes from a human donor in good health.

CDR3 sequence: CATALQGPLMYEQYF. Here the CDR3 DNA reads TGTGCCACCGCACTACAGGGTCCTCTGATGTACGAGCAGTACTTC. The rearrangement uses TRBV7-2 and TRBJ2-7, with a possible D match to TRBD1 (6 bases). Trimming took 10 bases from V and 4 from J, leaving 23 bases between them. The V gene's germline CDR1 is SGHTA and CDR2 FQGNSA. The CDR3 length is 15 residues.

V gene TRBV29-1 combines with J gene TRBJ1-5; D not resolved. Germline lookup yields CDR1 SQVTM and CDR2 ANQGSEA. Trimming left V 4 bases short and J 5 bases short, with 9 bases between. The CDR3 has 12 residues. The CDR3, as DNA: TGCAGCGTTGCGGGAGCAGATCAGCCCCAGCATTTT. Translation: CSVAGADQPQHF. Variable domain in full (rest from reference TRBV29-1 and TRBJ1-5): SAVISQKPSRDICQRGTSLTIQCQVDSQVTMMFWYRQQPGQSLTLIATANQGSEATYESGFVIDKFPISRPNLTFSTLTVSNMSPEDSSIYLCSVAGADQPQHFGDGTRLSIL.